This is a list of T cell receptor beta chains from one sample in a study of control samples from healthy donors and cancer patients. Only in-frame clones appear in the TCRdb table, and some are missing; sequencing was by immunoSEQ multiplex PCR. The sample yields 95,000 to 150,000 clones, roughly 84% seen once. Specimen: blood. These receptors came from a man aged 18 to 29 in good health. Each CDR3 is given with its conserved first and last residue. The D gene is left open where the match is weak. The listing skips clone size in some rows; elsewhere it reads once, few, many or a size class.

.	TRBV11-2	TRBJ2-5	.	TGTGCCAGCAGCGTCTCCGGGACACAAGAGACCCAGTACTTC	CASSVSGTQETQYF
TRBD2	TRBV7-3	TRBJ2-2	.	TGTGCCAGCAGCTTAAAACCCCCGGGACTATTAAGCGGGGAGCTGTTTTTT	CASSLKPPGLLSGELFF
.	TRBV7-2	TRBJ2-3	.	TGTGCCAGCAGCCCCCGACGGACAAACACAGATACGCAGTATTTT	CASSPRRTNTDTQYF
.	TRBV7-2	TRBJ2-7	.	TGTGCCAGCAGCTTAGAACCAGATACCTACGAGCAGTACTTC	CASSLEPDTYEQYF
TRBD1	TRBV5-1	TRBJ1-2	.	TGCGCCAGCAGCCATGGTGCGGGTTTACCGGGACAGGCTATATGGGGCTACACCTTC	CASSHGAGLPGQAIWGYTF
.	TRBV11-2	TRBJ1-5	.	TGTGCCAGCAGCTCCCCAGGTTTGGCCCAGCATTTT	CASSSPGLAQHF
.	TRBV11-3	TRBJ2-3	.	TGTGCCAGCAGCTTAGATCGAAGCACAGATACGCAGTATTTT	CASSLDRSTDTQYF
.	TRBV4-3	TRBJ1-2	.	TGCGCCAGCAGCCAAGAGGGTGAAGGGCTCGGGGGCTACACCTTC	CASSQEGEGLGGYTF
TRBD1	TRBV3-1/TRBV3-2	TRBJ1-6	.	TGTGCCAGCAGCCCACAGGACAGGTTCGGCTCACCCCTCCACTTT	CASSPQDRFGSPLHF
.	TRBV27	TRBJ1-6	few	TGTGCCAGCAGTTATGTGACAGACTATAATTCACCCCTCCACTTT	CASSYVTDYNSPLHF
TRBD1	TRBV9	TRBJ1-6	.	TGTGCCAGCAGCCCTCGGGACAGTCCTAGGTCACCCCTCCACTTT	CASSPRDSPRSPLHF
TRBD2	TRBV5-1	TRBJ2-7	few	TGCGCCAGCAGCTTTTCTTCCGGGGGGACCAGCTACGAGCAGTACTTC	CASSFSSGGTSYEQYF
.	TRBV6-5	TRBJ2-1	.	TGTGCCAGCATTAACATGGGGAGCTCCTACAATGAGCAGTTCTTC	CASINMGSSYNEQFF
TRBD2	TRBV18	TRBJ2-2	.	TGTGCCAGCTCACCCCGGACTAGCGACGGGACCGGGGAGCTGTTTTTT	CASSPRTSDGTGELFF
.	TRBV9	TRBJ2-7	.	TGTGCCAGCAGCGTACAGCAGAACTACGAGCAGTACTTC	CASSVQQNYEQYF
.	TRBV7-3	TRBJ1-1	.	TGTGCCAGCAGCTTAGAGCTCACGGGGTACACTGAAGCTTTCTTT	CASSLELTGYTEAFF
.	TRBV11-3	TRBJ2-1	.	TGTGCCAGCAGCTTAGGTACAGGCCCTGACAATGAGCAGTTCTTC	CASSLGTGPDNEQFF
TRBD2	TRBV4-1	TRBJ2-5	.	TGCGCCAGCAGCCACTTTAGCGGGAGAGCGGGAGAGACCCAGTACTTC	CASSHFSGRAGETQYF
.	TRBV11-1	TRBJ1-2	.	TGTGCCAGCAGCTTAGCGTCCAATAACTATGGCTACACCTTC	CASSLASNNYGYTF